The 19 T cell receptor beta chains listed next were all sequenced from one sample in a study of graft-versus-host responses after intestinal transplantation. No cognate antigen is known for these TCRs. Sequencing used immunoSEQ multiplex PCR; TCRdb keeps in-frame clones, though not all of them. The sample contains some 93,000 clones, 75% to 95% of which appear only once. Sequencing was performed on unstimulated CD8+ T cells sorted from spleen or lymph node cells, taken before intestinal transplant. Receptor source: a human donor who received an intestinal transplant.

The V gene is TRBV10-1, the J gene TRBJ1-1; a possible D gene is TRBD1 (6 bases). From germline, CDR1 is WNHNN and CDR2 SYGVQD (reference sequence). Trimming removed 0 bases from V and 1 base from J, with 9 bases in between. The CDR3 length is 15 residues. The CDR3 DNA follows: TGCGCCAGCAGTGAGTCGATACAGGGGAACACTGAAGCTTTCTTT. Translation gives CASSESIQGNTEAFF.

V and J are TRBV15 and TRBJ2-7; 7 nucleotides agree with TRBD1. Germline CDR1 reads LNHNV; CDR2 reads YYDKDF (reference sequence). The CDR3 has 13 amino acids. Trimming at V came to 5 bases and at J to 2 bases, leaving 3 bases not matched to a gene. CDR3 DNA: TGTGCCACCAGCGGGACAGCCACCTACGAGCAGTACTTC. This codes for CATSGTATYEQYF.

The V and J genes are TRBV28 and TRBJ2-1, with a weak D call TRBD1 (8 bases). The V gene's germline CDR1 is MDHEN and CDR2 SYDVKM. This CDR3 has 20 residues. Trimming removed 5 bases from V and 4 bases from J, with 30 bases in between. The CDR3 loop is CASSRIFWTGRRELYNEQFF. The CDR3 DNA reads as TGTGCCAGCAGTCGCATATTTTGGACAGGGAGGCGGGAGTTGTACAATGAGCAGTTCTTC.

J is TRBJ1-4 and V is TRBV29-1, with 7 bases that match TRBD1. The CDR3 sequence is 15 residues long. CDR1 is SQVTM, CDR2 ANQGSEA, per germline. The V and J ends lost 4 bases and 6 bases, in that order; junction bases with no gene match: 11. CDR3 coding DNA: TGCAGCGTTGCCTTACAGGGGCGGCTGGATGAAAAACTGTTTTTT. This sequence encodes CSVALQGRLDEKLFF.

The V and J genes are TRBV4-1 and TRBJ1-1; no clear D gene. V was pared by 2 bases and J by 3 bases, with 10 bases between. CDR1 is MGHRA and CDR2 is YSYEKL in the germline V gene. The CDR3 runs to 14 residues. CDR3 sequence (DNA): TGCGCCAGCAGCCAATCCCCCCGGGACACTGAAGCTTTCTTT. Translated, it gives CASSQSPRDTEAFF.

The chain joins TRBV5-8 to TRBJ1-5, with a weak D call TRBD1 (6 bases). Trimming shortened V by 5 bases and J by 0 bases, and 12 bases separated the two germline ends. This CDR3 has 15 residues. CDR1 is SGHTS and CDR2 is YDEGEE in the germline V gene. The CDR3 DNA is TGTGCCAGCAGTTGGGACACATATAGCAATCAGCCCCAGCATTTT. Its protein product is CASSWDTYSNQPQHF.

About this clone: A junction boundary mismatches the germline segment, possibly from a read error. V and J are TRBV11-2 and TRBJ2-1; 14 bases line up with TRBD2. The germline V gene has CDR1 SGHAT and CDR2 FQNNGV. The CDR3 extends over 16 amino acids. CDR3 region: CAGSLGLAGGHNEQFF. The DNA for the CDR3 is TGTGCCGGCAGCTTAGGACTAGCGGGGGGTCACAATGAGCAGTTCTTC.

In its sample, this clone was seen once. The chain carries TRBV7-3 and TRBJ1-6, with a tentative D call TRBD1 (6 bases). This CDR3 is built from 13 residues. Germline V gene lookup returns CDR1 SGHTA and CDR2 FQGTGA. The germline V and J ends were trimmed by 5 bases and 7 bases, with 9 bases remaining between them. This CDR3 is CASSPTGNSPLHF. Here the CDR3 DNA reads TGTGCCAGCAGCCCTACAGGGAATTCACCCCTCCACTTT.

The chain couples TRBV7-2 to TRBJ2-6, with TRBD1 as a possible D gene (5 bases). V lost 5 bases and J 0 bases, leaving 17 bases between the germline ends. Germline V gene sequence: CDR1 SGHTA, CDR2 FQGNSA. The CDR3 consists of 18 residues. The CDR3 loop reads CASSVDWGLDSGANVLTF. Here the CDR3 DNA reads TGTGCCAGCAGCGTCGATTGGGGCTTAGACTCTGGGGCCAACGTCCTGACTTTC.

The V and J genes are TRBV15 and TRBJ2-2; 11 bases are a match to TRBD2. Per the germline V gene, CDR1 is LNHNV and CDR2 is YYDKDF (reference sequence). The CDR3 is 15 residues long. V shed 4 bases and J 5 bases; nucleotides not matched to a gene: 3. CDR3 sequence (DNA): TGTGCCACCAGCATTTTAGCGGGAGGGACCGGGGAGCTGTTTTTT. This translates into CATSILAGGTGELFF.

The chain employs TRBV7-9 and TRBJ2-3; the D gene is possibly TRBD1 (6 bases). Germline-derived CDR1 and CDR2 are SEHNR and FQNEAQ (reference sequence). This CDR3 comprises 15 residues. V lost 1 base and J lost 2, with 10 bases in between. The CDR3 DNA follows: TGTGCCAGCAGCTTAGAGGGACAAAACACAGATACGCAGTATTTT. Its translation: CASSLEGQNTDTQYF. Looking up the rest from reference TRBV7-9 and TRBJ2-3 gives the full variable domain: DTGVSQNPRHKITKRGQNVTFRCDPISEHNRLYWYRQTLGQGPEFLTYFQNEAQLEKSRLLSDRFSAERPKGSFSTLEIQRTEQGDSAMYLCASSLEGQNTDTQYFGPGTRLTVL.

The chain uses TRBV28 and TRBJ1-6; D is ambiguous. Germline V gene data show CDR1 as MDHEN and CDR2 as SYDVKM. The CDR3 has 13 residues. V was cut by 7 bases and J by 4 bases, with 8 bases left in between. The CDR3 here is CASNELYNSPLHF. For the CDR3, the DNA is TGTGCCAGCAACGAGCTGTATAATTCACCCCTCCACTTT.

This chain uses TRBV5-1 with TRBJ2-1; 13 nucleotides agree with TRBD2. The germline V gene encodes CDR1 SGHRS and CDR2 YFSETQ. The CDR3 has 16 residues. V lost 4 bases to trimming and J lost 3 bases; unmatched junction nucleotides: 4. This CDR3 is CASSPRTSGSYNEQFF. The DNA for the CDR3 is TGCGCCAGCAGCCCCCGGACTAGCGGGAGCTACAATGAGCAGTTCTTC.

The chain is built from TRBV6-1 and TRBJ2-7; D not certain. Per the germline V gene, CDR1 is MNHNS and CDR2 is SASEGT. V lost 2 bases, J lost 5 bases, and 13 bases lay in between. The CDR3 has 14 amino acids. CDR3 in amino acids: CASSEYPGANEQYF. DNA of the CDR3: TGTGCCAGCAGTGAATACCCTGGAGCCAACGAGCAGTACTTC.

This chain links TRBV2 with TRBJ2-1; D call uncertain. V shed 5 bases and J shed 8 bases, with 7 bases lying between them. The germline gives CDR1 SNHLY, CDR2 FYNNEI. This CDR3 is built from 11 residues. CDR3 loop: CASSPSDEQFF. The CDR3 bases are TGTGCCAGCAGTCCTAGTGATGAGCAGTTCTTC.

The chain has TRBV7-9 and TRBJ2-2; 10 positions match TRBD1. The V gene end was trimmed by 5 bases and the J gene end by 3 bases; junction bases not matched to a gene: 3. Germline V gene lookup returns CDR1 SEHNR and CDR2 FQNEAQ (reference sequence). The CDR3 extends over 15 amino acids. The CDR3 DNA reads TGTGCCAGCAGCCCCGGGACAGGGGACACCGGGGAGCTGTTTTTT. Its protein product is CASSPGTGDTGELFF.

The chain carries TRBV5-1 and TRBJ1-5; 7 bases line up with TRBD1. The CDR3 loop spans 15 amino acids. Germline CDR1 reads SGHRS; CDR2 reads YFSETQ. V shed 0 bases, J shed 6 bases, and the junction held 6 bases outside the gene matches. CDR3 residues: CASSLDDRATQPQHF. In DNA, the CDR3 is TGCGCCAGCAGCTTGGATGACAGGGCGACTCAGCCCCAGCATTTT.

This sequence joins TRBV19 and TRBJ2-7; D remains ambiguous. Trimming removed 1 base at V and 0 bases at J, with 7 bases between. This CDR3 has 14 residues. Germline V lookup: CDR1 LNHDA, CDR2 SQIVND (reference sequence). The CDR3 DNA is TGTGCCAGTAGTATAGCGGTTGGCTCCTACGAGCAGTACTTC. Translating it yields CASSIAVGSYEQYF.

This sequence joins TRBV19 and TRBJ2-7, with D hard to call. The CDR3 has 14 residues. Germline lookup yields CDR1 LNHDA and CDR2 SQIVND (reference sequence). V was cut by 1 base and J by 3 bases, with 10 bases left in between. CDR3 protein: CASSIGAAGYEQYF. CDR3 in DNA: TGTGCCAGTAGTATAGGGGCCGCTGGCTACGAGCAGTACTTC.